These T cell receptor beta chains were read from a single sample in a study of read filtering for tumor transcriptome and immune sequencing. TCRdb itself ran the reads through MiXCR, one entry per CDR3 protein. The data hold about 130,000 distinct CDR3 sequences, with roughly 13% observed a single time. Input material: a population of CD138-negative cells sorted from bone marrow. Receptors originate from a donor at least 40 years old with multiple myeloma. The CDR3 runs from the conserved cysteine through the conserved F or W. D genes are given only for firm matches. Only some rows state a clone size, as once, few, many or a class for expanded clones.

CDR3 | DNA | J | size | V | D
CASSIEGSQPQHF | TGTGCCAGTAGTATAGAGGGCAGTCAGCCCCAGCATTTT | TRBJ1-5 | many | TRBV19 | NA
CASSVLSSGVSDTQYF | TGTGCCAGCAGCGTATTGAGTAGCGGGGTTTCGGATACGCAGTATTTT | TRBJ2-3 | few | TRBV9 | TRBD2
CSATPPTMGGAYNEQFF | TGCAGTGCTACCCCCCCCACAATGGGGGGGGCTTACAATGAGCAGTTCTTC | TRBJ2-1 | many | TRBV20-1 | NA
CSAIGTGGNQETQYF | TGCAGTGCTATCGGGACAGGGGGCAATCAAGAGACCCAGTACTTC | TRBJ2-5 | many | TRBV20-1 | TRBD1
CASSQGSPLERTEAFF | TGCGCCAGCAGCCAGGGGAGCCCCCTCGAGAGGACTGAAGCTTTCTTT | TRBJ1-1 | few | TRBV4-1 | NA
CSATPGFVGNEQFF | TGCAGTGCTACCCCAGGGTTCGTGGGCAATGAGCAGTTCTTC | TRBJ2-1 | many | TRBV20-1 | NA
CASSWTSGPRETQYF | TGCGCCAGCAGCTGGACTAGCGGGCCACGGGAGACCCAGTACTTC | TRBJ2-5 | many | TRBV5-1 | TRBD2
CASSFPSLGINEQFF | TGTGCCAGCAGCTTTCCCTCCCTAGGGATTAATGAGCAGTTCTTC | TRBJ2-1 | many | TRBV7-2 | NA
CSAKGQGRDEQYF | TGCAGCGCTAAGGGGCAGGGCCGTGACGAGCAGTACTTC | TRBJ2-7 | few | TRBV29-1 | NA
CASSLGQGWDEQFF | TGTGCCAGCAGCTTAGGGCAGGGGTGGGATGAGCAGTTCTTC | TRBJ2-1 | many | TRBV7-2 | NA
CSVRAQGSYEQYF | TGCAGCGTTCGGGCCCAGGGATCCTACGAGCAGTACTTC | TRBJ2-7 | many | TRBV29-1 | NA
CASSLSLETDEQYF | TGTGCCAGCAGCTTGAGCCTTGAGACGGACGAGCAGTACTTC | TRBJ2-7 | NA | TRBV5-6 | NA
CASSSSRRTGSPDTQYF | TGTGCCAGTAGTAGCTCCCGGAGGACAGGGTCTCCAGATACGCAGTATTTT | TRBJ2-3 | many | TRBV19 | TRBD1
CASSVAGGPNTGELFF | TGCGCCAGCAGTGTAGCGGGGGGCCCCAACACCGGGGAGCTGTTTTTT | TRBJ2-2 | many | TRBV10-1 | TRBD2
CASRRSGGANTGELFF | TGTGCCAGCAGACGGAGCGGGGGAGCGAACACCGGGGAGCTGTTTTTT | TRBJ2-2 | many | TRBV7-2 | TRBD2
CASSLGGGVGETQYF | TGCGCCAGCAGCTTGGGGGGGGGCGTTGGAGAGACCCAGTACTTC | TRBJ2-5 | few | TRBV5-1 | NA
CASSQTGGFYGYTF | TGTGCCAGCAGCCAAACAGGAGGCTTCTATGGCTACACCTTC | TRBJ1-2 | many | TRBV2 | NA
CASSPEGQLYGYTF | TGTGCCAGCAGTCCAGAGGGACAGCTTTATGGCTACACCTTC | TRBJ1-2 | many | TRBV7-2 | TRBD1
CASSEAHPGSNQPQHF | TGTGCCAGCAGTGAAGCGCATCCAGGGTCCAATCAGCCCCAGCATTTT | TRBJ1-5 | many | TRBV2 | NA
CASSFGSTDTQYF | TGTGCCAGCAGCTTTGGGAGCACAGATACGCAGTATTTT | TRBJ2-3 | many | TRBV7-9 | NA
CASSSDLNTEAFF | TGTGCCAGCAGCTCGGACTTGAACACTGAAGCTTTCTTT | TRBJ1-1 | NA | TRBV5-6 | NA
CASSAQGGGTEAFF | TGTGCCAGCAGCGCACAGGGAGGGGGCACTGAAGCTTTCTTT | TRBJ1-1 | NA | TRBV7-3 | NA
CASSYGGEGQETQYF | TGTGCCAGCAGTTACGGGGGGGAGGGCCAAGAGACCCAGTACTTC | TRBJ2-5 | many | TRBV6-5 | TRBD2
CASSGGGETQYF | TGTGCCAGCAGCGGGGGTGGGGAGACCCAGTACTTC | TRBJ2-5 | few | TRBV12-3/TRBV12-4 | NA
CAIPSGAVSSTDTQYF | TGTGCTATCCCGTCAGGGGCGGTCTCTAGCACAGATACGCAGTATTTT | TRBJ2-3 | NA | TRBV12-5 | NA
CASSSGVAGQHTQYF | TGTGCCAGCAGCTCGGGCGTGGCGGGCCAGCATACGCAGTATTTT | TRBJ2-3 | many | TRBV7-2 | NA
CASSGGRGETQYF | TGTGCCAGCAGCGGGGGACGTGGCGAGACCCAGTACTTC | TRBJ2-5 | few | TRBV25-1 | NA
CATEGDYSGNTIYF | TGTGCCACCGAAGGGGACTACTCTGGAAACACCATATATTTT | TRBJ1-3 | NA | TRBV6-1 | NA
CASSRHTSTDTQYF | TGTGCCAGCAGTCGGCACACTAGCACAGATACGCAGTATTTT | TRBJ2-3 | many | TRBV7-2 | NA
CASTGTDTDTQYF | TGCGCCAGCACCGGGACAGACACAGATACGCAGTATTTT | TRBJ2-3 | many | TRBV5-1 | TRBD1
CSVENSYEQYF | TGCAGCGTTGAAAACAGCTACGAGCAGTACTTC | TRBJ2-7 | many | TRBV29-1 | NA
CASSPRRGDGYTF | TGTGCCAGCAGTCCCCGGAGGGGAGACGGCTACACCTTC | TRBJ1-2 | NA | TRBV2 | NA
CATLILASSEQFF | TGTGCCACCCTCATCCTAGCGTCGAGTGAGCAGTTCTTC | TRBJ2-1 | many | TRBV6-1 | NA
CSVTTGPSDTQYF | TGCAGCGTTACAACAGGTCCTTCGGATACGCAGTATTTT | TRBJ2-3 | many | TRBV29-1 | NA
CACRGPSGNPYEQYF | TGTGCCTGCCGGGGGCCCAGCGGGAATCCCTACGAGCAGTACTTC | TRBJ2-7 | many | TRBV30 | NA
CASTGPRSYNEQFF | TGTGCCAGTACAGGACCCCGCTCCTACAATGAGCAGTTCTTC | TRBJ2-1 | many | TRBV19 | NA
CASSLAFHREQFF | TGTGCCAGCAGCTTAGCCTTCCACCGTGAGCAGTTCTTC | TRBJ2-1 | many | TRBV7-3 | NA
CASSLSGRGRQETQYF | TGTGCCAGCAGTTTAAGTGGCAGGGGGCGGCAAGAGACCCAGTACTTC | TRBJ2-5 | many | TRBV12-3/TRBV12-4 | TRBD1
CASSLAGGFSGNTIYF | TGTGCCAGCAGCTTAGCGGGAGGATTCTCTGGAAACACCATATATTTT | TRBJ1-3 | NA | TRBV7-9 | NA
CATSNQAEETQYF | TGTGCCACCAGCAACCAGGCGGAAGAGACCCAGTACTTC | TRBJ2-5 | few | TRBV15 | NA
CAWSVPENTEAFF | TGTGCCTGGAGTGTACCAGAGAACACTGAAGCTTTCTTT | TRBJ1-1 | NA | TRBV30 | NA
CASSSPSGFYNEQFF | TGTGCCAGCAGCTCCCCTAGCGGGTTTTACAATGAGCAGTTCTTC | TRBJ2-1 | many | TRBV7-2 | TRBD2
CASNRGSSKVYEQYF | TGTGCCAGCAACCGAGGCTCAAGTAAGGTCTACGAGCAGTACTTC | TRBJ2-7 | many | TRBV11-2 | NA
CASSLMSLQETQYF | TGTGCCAGCAGCTTAATGAGTCTCCAAGAGACCCAGTACTTC | TRBJ2-5 | few | TRBV5-8 | NA
CASSPGTSDGEQFF | TGTGCCAGCAGCCCCGGGACTAGCGACGGTGAGCAGTTCTTC | TRBJ2-1 | many | TRBV3-1 | TRBD2
CASSGGGRDFGGDEQFF | TGTGCCAGCAGTGGCGGAGGGAGGGATTTCGGAGGGGATGAGCAGTTCTTC | TRBJ2-1 | many | TRBV6-5 | TRBD2
CASSASSGVPNEQFF | TGTGCCAGCAGCGCTTCTAGCGGGGTCCCGAATGAGCAGTTCTTC | TRBJ2-1 | many | TRBV9 | TRBD2
CASSRQGRDEAFF | TGTGCCAGCAGTAGGCAGGGACGGGATGAAGCTTTCTTT | TRBJ1-1 | many | TRBV25-1 | NA
CASSSEADGNSGNTIYF | TGTGCCAGCAGCTCCGAGGCGGACGGCAACTCTGGAAACACCATATATTTT | TRBJ1-3 | NA | TRBV7-9 | NA
CASSLVLGSETEAFF | TGTGCCAGCAGCTTAGTACTAGGGAGTGAGACTGAAGCTTTCTTT | TRBJ1-1 | many | TRBV7-9 | NA
CASSLGTSGPYNERFF | TGTGCCAGCAGCTTGGGGACTAGCGGGCCCTACAATGAGCGGTTCTTC | TRBJ2-1 | NA | TRBV7-9 | TRBD2
CASSLLGQGIAEAFF | TGTGCCAGCAGCTTACTCGGACAGGGGATCGCTGAAGCTTTCTTT | TRBJ1-1 | many | TRBV7-9 | TRBD1